This T cell receptor beta chain stems from a study of blood T cell repertoires in COVID-19. This clone was detected a few times. TCRdb keeps only in-frame clones here, not all; method: immunoSEQ multiplex PCR. The sample includes roughly 250,000 clones, 88% seen only once; the top ten take under 3.5%. The CDR3 has 16 residues. Trimming at V came to 3 bases and at J to 3 bases, leaving 6 bases not matched to a gene. Germline values: CDR1 SEHNR, CDR2 FQNEAQ (reference sequence). The genes are TRBV7-9 and TRBJ2-7; 12 bases align to TRBD2. The sequence was obtained from a woman aged 50 to 65 who had recovered from COVID-19. Material for sequencing was PBMCs or T cells enriched from blood (not recorded which). The CDR3 DNA sequence: TGTGCCAGCAGCTTGGAGACTAGCGGGAGATTCTACGAGCAGTACTTC. Its translation: CASSLETSGRFYEQYF. Full variable domain (missing parts from reference TRBV7-9 and TRBJ2-7): DTGVSQNPRHKITKRGQNVTFRCDPISEHNRLYWYRQTLGQGPEFLTYFQNEAQLEKSRLLSDRFSAERPKGSFSTLEIQRTEQGDSAMYLCASSLETSGRFYEQYFGPGTRLTVT.